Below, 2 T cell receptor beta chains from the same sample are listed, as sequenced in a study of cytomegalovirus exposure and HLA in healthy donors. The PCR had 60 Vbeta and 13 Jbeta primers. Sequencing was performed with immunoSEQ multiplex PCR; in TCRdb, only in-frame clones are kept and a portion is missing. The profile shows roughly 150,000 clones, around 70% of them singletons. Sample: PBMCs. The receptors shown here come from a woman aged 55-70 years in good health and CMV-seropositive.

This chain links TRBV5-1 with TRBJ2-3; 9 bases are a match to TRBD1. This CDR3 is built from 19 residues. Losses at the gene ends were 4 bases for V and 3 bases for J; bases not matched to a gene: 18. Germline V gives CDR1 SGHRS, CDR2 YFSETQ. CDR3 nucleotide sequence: TGCGCCAGCAGCACCACAGGGGGCGCAGGAGGCGGGAGTACAGATACGCAGTATTTT. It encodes CASSTTGGAGGGSTDTQYF. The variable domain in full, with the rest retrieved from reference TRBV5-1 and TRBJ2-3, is KAGVTQTPRYLIKTRGQQVTLSCSPISGHRSVSWYQQTPGQGLQFLFEYFSETQRNKGNFPGRFSGRQFSNSRSEMNVSTLELGDSALYLCASSTTGGAGGGSTDTQYFGPGTRLTVL.

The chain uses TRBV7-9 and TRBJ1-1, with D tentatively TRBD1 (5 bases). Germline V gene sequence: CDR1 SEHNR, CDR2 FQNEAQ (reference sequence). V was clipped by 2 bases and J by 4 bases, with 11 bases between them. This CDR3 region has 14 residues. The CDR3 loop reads CASSLSRQPTEAFF. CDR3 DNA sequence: TGTGCCAGCAGCTTAAGCCGACAGCCCACTGAAGCTTTCTTT.